Presented here are 12 T cell receptor beta chains from one specimen sequenced in a study of blood T cell repertoires in COVID-19. Libraries were prepared by immunoSEQ multiplex PCR; TCRdb keeps only in-frame clonotypes and omits some of them. The sample has approximately 180,000 clones, roughly 87% seen once. Sequencing used PBMCs or T cells enriched from blood (not recorded which). The receptors were gathered from a woman aged 40 to 50 with acute COVID-19.

V gene TRBV6-2 or TRBV6-3 combines with J gene TRBJ2-3; 7 bases are a match to TRBD2. Germline-derived CDR1 and CDR2 are MNHEY and SVGEGT. V gave up 3 bases and J gave up 0 bases; unmatched junction bases: 9. The length of the CDR3 is 17 residues. CDR3: CASSYSPLADSTDTQYF. CDR3 DNA sequence: TGTGCCAGCAGTTATTCCCCTCTAGCGGATAGCACAGATACGCAGTATTTT.

Note on this clone: One end of the junction is discordant with germline, which a read error may explain. The chain recombines TRBV6-1 with TRBJ1-6; possibly TRBD1 for D (6 bases). Germline V gene data show CDR1 as MNHNS and CDR2 as SASEGT. The CDR3 runs 16 residues. CDR3 bases: TGTGCCAGCAGTGATCACAGGGCTTCCTTTAATTCACCCCTCCACTTT. Amino acid sequence: CASSDHRASFNSPLHF.

V gene TRBV5-1 combines with J gene TRBJ2-5; 7 bases match TRBD2. The germline CDR1 and CDR2 sequences are SGHRS and YFSETQ. J was trimmed by 5 bases and V by 4 bases; bases with no gene match: 8. The CDR3 is made up of 14 amino acids. The CDR3 loop reads CASSTGGRWETQYF. Written as DNA, the CDR3 is TGCGCCAGCAGCACGGGGGGTAGGTGGGAGACCCAGTACTTC.

This chain connects TRBV6-5 to TRBJ2-4, with D tentatively TRBD1 (6 bases). The CDR3 consists of 15 residues. The V gene lost 5 bases and the J gene lost 2 bases, with 13 bases spanning the gap. Germline lookup yields CDR1 MNHEY and CDR2 SVGAGI. The CDR3 is CASSPSGATKNIQYF. The CDR3 coding sequence is TGTGCCAGCAGTCCCTCAGGGGCGACCAAAAACATTCAGTACTTC.

This clone was observed a handful of times. The genes are TRBV6-6 and TRBJ2-1; TRBD1 might be the D (5 bases). This CDR3 contains 13 residues. The V and J ends lost 5 bases and 6 bases respectively, with 11 bases between them. The germline V gene encodes CDR1 MNHNY and CDR2 SVGAGI (reference sequence). CDR3 protein: CASSPQDRNEQFF. CDR3 DNA sequence: TGTGCCAGCAGTCCACAGGATCGCAATGAGCAGTTCTTC.

This chain joins TRBV15 and TRBJ2-3; no firm D call. V was clipped by 0 bases and J by 7 bases, with 14 bases between them. The germline V gene has CDR1 LNHNV and CDR2 YYDKDF (reference sequence). This CDR3 contains 15 residues. The CDR3 spells CATSRERRGLNTQYF. Here the CDR3 DNA reads TGTGCCACCAGCAGAGAAAGGCGCGGATTGAATACGCAGTATTTT.

Here the CDR3 reads CASSDHGTGAYEQYF. As DNA, the CDR3 is TGTGCCAGCAGTGATCACGGGACAGGGGCCTACGAGCAGTACTTC. The chain joins TRBV6-1 to TRBJ2-7, with TRBD1 matching 10 bases. Germline V gives CDR1 MNHNS, CDR2 SASEGT. With V trimmed by 3 bases and J by 2 bases, 4 bases remained unmatched. CDR3 length: 15 residues.

The chain joins TRBV7-2 to TRBJ1-2; D possibly corresponds to TRBD1 (6 bases). The germline gives CDR1 SGHTA, CDR2 FQGNSA. The V end lost 5 bases, the J end lost 7 bases, and 14 bases lay between the germline ends. This CDR3 is 13 amino acids long. Written as DNA, the CDR3 is TGTGCCAGCAGCGTGGGAAACAGGGCTGGCTACACCTTC. Protein product: CASSVGNRAGYTF.

The chain carries TRBV14 and TRBJ2-1; 10 bases line up with TRBD1. The CDR3 runs 16 residues. Germline V gene data show CDR1 as SGHDN and CDR2 as FVKESK. Trimming cost V 1 base and J 3 bases; bases outside gene matches: 3. The CDR3 reads CASSQARDRGYNEQFF. The CDR3 DNA follows: TGTGCCAGCAGCCAAGCCCGGGACAGGGGCTACAATGAGCAGTTCTTC.

This clone appeared once. The rearrangement links TRBV5-1 to TRBJ2-1, with 8 bases lining up with TRBD2. Germline CDR1 and CDR2: SGHRS and YFSETQ. This CDR3 has 15 amino acids. Trimming cost V 2 bases and J 6 bases; bases outside gene matches: 7. The CDR3 reads CASSFGGGLVNEQFF. The CDR3 DNA is TGCGCCAGCAGCTTCGGGGGGGGCCTGGTCAATGAGCAGTTCTTC.

The chain uses TRBV7-2 and TRBJ1-4, with D possibly matching TRBD1 (6 bases). Between the trimmed V and J ends, which lost 2 bases and 7 bases, there was a span of 17 bases. The CDR3 has 16 amino acids. Looked up from germline, CDR1 is SGHTA and CDR2 is FQGNSA. CDR3 sequence reads: CASSLSLGGAGEKLFF. Here the CDR3 DNA reads TGTGCCAGCAGCTTATCATTAGGGGGGGCGGGTGAAAAACTGTTTTTT.

CDR3 in DNA: TGTGCCAGCAGCCGGTGGACTAGCGGACCCGGAGAGACCCAGTACTTC. Translation: CASSRWTSGPGETQYF. The chain links TRBV7-9 to TRBJ2-5, with 10 bases aligning to TRBD2. Germline CDR1 and CDR2: SEHNR and FQNEAQ (reference sequence). Trimming removed 5 bases from V and 4 bases from J; junction bases left unmatched: 10. The CDR3 consists of 16 residues.